This T cell receptor beta chain was observed in a study of T cells in Graves' hyperthyroidism and ophthalmopathy. This clonotype has at least ten counts. CDR1 and CDR2 from the germline V gene are ENHRY and SYGVKD. Trimming stripped 2 bases from V and 4 bases from J, with 9 bases between. CDR3 length: 14 residues. The CDR3 regions of TCR beta were amplified from RNA transcripts. During a first-round RT-PCR of the TCR CDR3, the HTBI primer set was used. TCRdb fed the multiplex PCR reads into MiXCR, producing one record per CDR3 protein. The profile shows hundreds of thousands of distinct CDR3 sequences, less than 15% of them singletons.

The chain links TRBV10-3 to TRBJ2-1; D unclear. Sequences were obtained from blood. This clonotype was sampled from a woman aged 18 to 35 with Graves' hyperthyroidism. For the CDR3, the DNA is TGTGCCATCAGTGAGGTTGTAGGGTACAATGAGCAGTTCTTC. The encoded protein is CAISEVVGYNEQFF.